This entry describes one T cell receptor beta chain. As yet, its antigen is unknown. The PCR employed 60 Vbeta primers together with 13 Jbeta primers. Profiled with immunoSEQ multiplex PCR; TCRdb holds only in-frame clones, not every one. The sample yields around 300,000 clones, around 66% seen once. J lost 4 bases, V lost 2 bases, and 6 bases had no gene match. The germline CDR1 and CDR2 sequences are MRHNA and SNTAGT. The CDR3 is made up of 16 amino acids. The data originate from a study of cytomegalovirus exposure and HLA in healthy donors. Turning to the study itself: Most donors, less than 85% of over 300 genotyped, fell in the Caucasian-associated ancestry cluster.

Whole-study findings and limits: In a later analysis, CMV-associated beta chains were mostly HLA-associated, it appeared. There were reportedly fewer N-insertions in an Asian-associated ancestry cluster than the approximately 670-donor mean, in a later analysis.

The chain combines TRBV6-4 with TRBJ2-3, with 10 bases that match TRBD1. The TCR comes from a female donor in good health and CMV-seronegative. Sequencing used PBMCs. The CDR3 reads CASSDRGTGVPDTQYF. As DNA, the CDR3 is TGTGCCAGCAGTGACCGCGGGACAGGGGTTCCAGATACGCAGTATTTT.